The rows below give T cell receptor beta chains drawn from one sample of a study of shared clonotypes between healthy human individuals. Sequencing used immunoSEQ multiplex PCR; TCRdb keeps in-frame clones, though not all of them. The sample has under 2,000,000 clones, just under 95% seen once. Sequencing was carried out using naive CD8+ T cells sorted from blood. Source of these receptors: a man younger than 30 in good health. CDR3s include the opening cysteine and the closing phenylalanine or tryptophan. The D gene is left open where the match is weak. Clone size is given for some rows only: seen once, a few or many times, or a class if the clone is expanded.

D | size | J | V | CDR3 | DNA
- | - | TRBJ2-7 | TRBV10-2 | CASSEGDRSYEQYF | TGCGCCAGCAGTGAGGGGGACCGCTCCTACGAGCAGTACTTC
- | - | TRBJ1-2 | TRBV7-6 | CASSTTANYGYTF | TGTGCCAGCAGCACGACAGCTAACTATGGCTACACCTTC
TRBD2 | once | TRBJ2-7 | TRBV5-4 | CASSFSGGPYEQYF | TGTGCCAGCAGCTTTAGCGGGGGTCCCTACGAGCAGTACTTC
TRBD2 | - | TRBJ2-7 | TRBV10-2 | CASSSGGEQYF | TGCGCCAGCAGTTCGGGGGGCGAGCAGTACTTC
- | - | TRBJ2-7 | TRBV7-6 | CASSLGRGAYEQYF | TGTGCCAGCAGCTTAGGTAGGGGAGCCTACGAGCAGTACTTC
- | - | TRBJ2-1 | TRBV30 | CAWSSGTHNEQFF | TGTGCCTGGAGTTCCGGGACCCACAATGAGCAGTTCTTC
- | - | TRBJ2-7 | TRBV2 | CASGGHSSYEQYF | TGTGCCAGCGGGGGACATAGCTCCTACGAGCAGTACTTC
- | - | TRBJ1-2 | TRBV6-5 | CASSYLPLQGNYGYTF | TGTGCCAGCAGTTACTTACCCCTACAGGGTAACTATGGCTACACCTTC
- | - | TRBJ2-7 | TRBV2 | CASSGGTSYEQYF | TGTGCCAGCAGTGGGGGTACGAGCTACGAGCAGTACTTC
TRBD1 | - | TRBJ1-1 | TRBV6-5 | CASSYSGTGNTEAFF | TGTGCCAGCAGTTACTCAGGGACAGGGAACACTGAAGCTTTCTTT
- | - | TRBJ2-7 | TRBV14 | CASSQAGAVYEQYF | TGTGCCAGCAGCCAAGCAGGGGCGGTCTACGAGCAGTACTTC
- | - | TRBJ2-4 | TRBV27 | CASSLASLLAKNIQYF | TGTGCCAGCAGTTTGGCCAGCTTACTAGCCAAAAACATTCAGTACTTC
TRBD1 | once | TRBJ2-7 | TRBV7-6 | CASSPRGQGIDEQYF | TGTGCCAGCAGCCCTAGGGGACAGGGGATCGACGAGCAGTACTTC
- | - | TRBJ2-1 | TRBV7-9 | CASSPDGILVDEQFF | TGTGCCAGCAGCCCGGACGGGATATTAGTAGATGAGCAGTTCTTC
TRBD2 | - | TRBJ2-1 | TRBV2 | CASSVLAGVDNEQFF | TGTGCCAGCAGTGTACTAGCGGGGGTCGACAATGAGCAGTTCTTC
- | - | TRBJ2-1 | TRBV4-2 | CASSQLGATVYNEQFF | TGTGCCAGCAGTCAACTAGGGGCGACAGTTTACAATGAGCAGTTCTTC
- | - | TRBJ1-3 | TRBV6-5 | CASSYDTSSGNTIYF | TGTGCCAGCAGTTACGATACGAGCTCTGGAAACACCATATATTTT
TRBD1 | once | TRBJ2-1 | TRBV27 | CASSLDRWNEQFF | TGTGCCAGCAGTCTGGACAGGTGGAATGAGCAGTTCTTC
TRBD1 | - | TRBJ1-3 | TRBV27 | CASRTDRASGNTIYF | TGTGCCAGCAGGACGGACAGGGCCTCTGGAAACACCATATATTTT
- | - | TRBJ1-4 | TRBV6-5 | CASSYRAQEKLFF | TGTGCCAGCAGTTACAGGGCCCAGGAAAAACTGTTTTTT
TRBD2 | - | TRBJ2-7 | TRBV4-1 | CASSLRGGGEVPYEQYF | TGCGCCAGCAGCCTGCGCGGCGGGGGGGAGGTCCCCTACGAGCAGTACTTC
- | - | TRBJ2-3 | TRBV6-5 | CASSYYPEGSTDTQYF | TGTGCCAGCAGTTACTACCCAGAAGGTAGCACAGATACGCAGTATTTT
- | - | TRBJ2-7 | TRBV11-2 | CASSLGTGQYF | TGTGCCAGCAGCTTAGGTACAGGGCAGTACTTC
- | - | TRBJ2-7 | TRBV5-1 | CASSLGSISSYEQYF | TGCGCCAGCAGCTTAGGCTCGATAAGCTCCTACGAGCAGTACTTC
TRBD2 | - | TRBJ2-7 | TRBV2 | CASSAVGSGVYEQYF | TGTGCCAGCAGCGCTGTGGGTAGCGGGGTCTACGAGCAGTACTTC
TRBD2 | - | TRBJ2-5 | TRBV27 | CASSPSAGEIQETQYF | TGTGCCAGCAGTCCCTCAGCGGGGGAGATCCAAGAGACCCAGTACTTC
- | - | TRBJ2-7 | TRBV7-9 | CAVEGRAPGQYF | TGTGCCGTCGAAGGGCGGGCCCCGGGGCAGTACTTC
- | - | TRBJ2-7 | TRBV4-1 | CASSQVGVYEQYF | TGCGCCAGCAGCCAAGTTGGAGTATACGAGCAGTACTTC
- | - | TRBJ1-3 | TRBV7-9 | CASSFGPDPIYF | TGTGCCAGCAGCTTCGGCCCCGACCCCATATATTTT
TRBD2 | - | TRBJ2-7 | TRBV7-8 | CASSSSGRPYEQYF | TGTGCCAGCAGCTCGAGCGGGAGGCCCTACGAGCAGTACTTC
- | - | TRBJ1-1 | TRBV6-5 | CASSYIAGAEAFF | TGTGCCAGCAGTTACATCGCGGGGGCGGAAGCTTTCTTT
TRBD1 | - | TRBJ1-1 | TRBV29-1 | CSATGTVLGNTEAFF | TGCAGCGCGACCGGGACAGTCCTCGGGAACACTGAAGCTTTCTTT
- | - | TRBJ2-5 | TRBV30 | CAWSVNVGETQYF | TGTGCCTGGAGTGTGAATGTCGGAGAGACCCAGTACTTC
- | - | TRBJ2-1 | TRBV7-9 | CASRAYNEQFF | TGTGCCAGTCGGGCCTACAATGAGCAGTTCTTC
- | once | TRBJ2-5 | TRBV29-1 | CSARDWNQETQYF | TGCAGCGCCCGAGACTGGAACCAAGAGACCCAGTACTTC
- | once | TRBJ2-5 | TRBV6-1 | CASSGSAGVSETQYF | TGTGCCAGCAGTGGATCTGCAGGGGTGAGCGAGACCCAGTACTTC
- | - | TRBJ2-7 | TRBV28 | CASSFTHMEGEQYF | TGTGCCAGCAGTTTCACCCACATGGAGGGCGAGCAGTACTTC
- | - | TRBJ1-6 | TRBV27 | CASRLRQGSYNSPLHF | TGTGCCAGCAGGCTCCGGCAGGGTTCCTATAATTCACCCCTCCACTTT
- | - | TRBJ2-5 | TRBV4-2 | CASSPRWGALQETQYF | TGTGCCAGCAGCCCCCGTTGGGGGGCCCTCCAAGAGACCCAGTACTTC
- | - | TRBJ1-2 | TRBV27 | CASSLSGSGYGYTF | TGTGCCAGCAGTTTATCGGGTAGTGGATATGGCTACACCTTC
- | - | TRBJ2-7 | TRBV11-2 | CASSYGASDSYEQYF | TGTGCCAGCTCCTATGGGGCTAGCGACTCCTACGAGCAGTACTTC
- | - | TRBJ2-7 | TRBV7-9 | CASSDHGSEQYF | TGTGCCAGCAGCGACCACGGGAGCGAGCAGTACTTC
- | - | TRBJ2-2 | TRBV13 | CASSATRETRTGELFF | TGTGCCAGCAGCGCGACGAGGGAAACAAGAACCGGGGAGCTGTTTTTT
- | - | TRBJ1-1 | TRBV7-9 | CASSSEDTTEAFF | TGTGCCAGCAGCTCCGAGGACACTACTGAAGCTTTCTTT
TRBD1 | - | TRBJ1-2 | TRBV9 | CASSVAGGYGYTF | TGTGCCAGCAGCGTAGCAGGGGGCTATGGCTACACCTTC